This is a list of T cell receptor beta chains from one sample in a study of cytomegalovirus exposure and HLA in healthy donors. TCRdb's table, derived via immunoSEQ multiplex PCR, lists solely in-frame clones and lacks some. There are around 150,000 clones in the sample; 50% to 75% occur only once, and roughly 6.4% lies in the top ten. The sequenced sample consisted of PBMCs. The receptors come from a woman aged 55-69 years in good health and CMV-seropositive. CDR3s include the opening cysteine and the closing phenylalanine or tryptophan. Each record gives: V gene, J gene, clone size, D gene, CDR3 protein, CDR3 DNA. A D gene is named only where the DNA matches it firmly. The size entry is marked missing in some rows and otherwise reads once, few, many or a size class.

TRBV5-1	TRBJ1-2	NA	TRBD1	CASSLGDRGKSGYTF	TGCGCCAGCAGCTTGGGGGACAGGGGAAAAAGTGGCTACACCTTC
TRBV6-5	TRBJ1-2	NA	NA	CASRSGLYGYTF	TGTGCCAGCAGGTCAGGGCTCTATGGCTACACCTTC
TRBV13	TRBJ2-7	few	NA	CASRLSLEGGSYEQYF	TGTGCCAGCAGACTAAGCCTAGAAGGTGGCTCCTACGAGCAGTACTTC
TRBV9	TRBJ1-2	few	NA	CASSAAGNYGYTF	TGTGCCAGCAGCGCCGCCGGGAACTATGGCTACACCTTC
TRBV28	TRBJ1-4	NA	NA	CASSPWTAENEKLFF	TGTGCCAGCAGTCCCTGGACAGCAGAAAATGAAAAACTGTTTTTT
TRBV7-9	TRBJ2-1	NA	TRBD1	CASSLGVGQGAANEQFF	TGTGCCAGCAGCTTAGGAGTGGGACAGGGAGCGGCCAATGAGCAGTTCTTC
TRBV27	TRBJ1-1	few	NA	CASSPPAGGNTEAFF	TGTGCCAGCAGTCCCCCCGCCGGAGGGAACACTGAAGCTTTCTTT
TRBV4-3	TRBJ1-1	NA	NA	CASSQDSTAIGGLTEAFF	TGCGCCAGCAGCCAAGATAGTACGGCTATCGGGGGGCTCACTGAAGCTTTCTTT
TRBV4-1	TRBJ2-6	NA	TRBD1	CASSQEEGQIFSGANVLTF	TGCGCCAGCAGCCAAGAAGAGGGACAGATTTTCTCTGGGGCCAACGTCCTGACTTTC
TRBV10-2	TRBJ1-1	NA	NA	CASSVGEAEAFF	TGCGCCAGCAGTGTAGGGGAGGCTGAAGCTTTCTTT
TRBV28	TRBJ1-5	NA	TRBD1	CASSSGQGYQPQHF	TGTGCCAGCAGTTCCGGACAGGGCTATCAGCCCCAGCATTTT
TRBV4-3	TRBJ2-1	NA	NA	CASSQGGGLFNEQFF	TGCGCCAGCAGCCAAGGTGGCGGGTTGTTCAATGAGCAGTTCTTC
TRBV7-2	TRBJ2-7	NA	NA	CASSSGADMSSYEQYF	TGTGCCAGCAGCTCAGGGGCGGACATGAGCTCCTACGAGCAGTACTTC
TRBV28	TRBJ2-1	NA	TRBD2	CASKGTSGRVYNEQFF	TGTGCCAGCAAAGGGACTAGCGGGAGGGTCTACAATGAGCAGTTCTTC
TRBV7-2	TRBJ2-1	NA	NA	CASSQASSYNEQFF	TGTGCCAGCAGTCAGGCAAGCTCCTACAATGAGCAGTTCTTC
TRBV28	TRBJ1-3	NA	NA	CASSFGGRSFLQGNTIYF	TGTGCCAGCAGTTTCGGGGGACGGTCCTTCTTACAGGGAAACACCATATATTTT
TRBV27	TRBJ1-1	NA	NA	CASSLYGTQVAGREAFF	TGTGCCAGCAGTTTATACGGGACACAGGTCGCCGGCCGTGAAGCTTTCTTT
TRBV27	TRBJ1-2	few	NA	CASSLRGNYGYTF	TGTGCCAGCAGTTTAAGAGGGAACTATGGCTACACCTTC
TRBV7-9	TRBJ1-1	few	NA	CASSSENGEAFF	TGTGCCAGCAGCTCCGAGAACGGTGAAGCTTTCTTT
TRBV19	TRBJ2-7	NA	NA	CASSETGRGSYEQYF	TGTGCCAGTAGTGAAACAGGGAGGGGATCCTACGAGCAGTACTTC
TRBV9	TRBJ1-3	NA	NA	CASSVGPSGNTIYF	TGTGCCAGCAGCGTAGGGCCCTCTGGAAACACCATATATTTT
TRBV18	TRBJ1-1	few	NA	CASSPFRAGRLNYENTEAFF	TGTGCCAGCTCACCTTTCCGTGCGGGCAGGCTTAATTACGAGAACACTGAAGCTTTCTTT
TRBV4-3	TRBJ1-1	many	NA	CASSHGGDLNTEAFF	TGCGCCAGCAGCCATGGCGGGGACCTTAACACTGAAGCTTTCTTT
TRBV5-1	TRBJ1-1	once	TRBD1	CASSPGTGGSNSMNTEAFF	TGCGCCAGCAGCCCGGGGACAGGGGGTAGTAATTCGATGAACACTGAAGCTTTCTTT
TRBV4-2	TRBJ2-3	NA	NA	CASSPPSTDTQYF	TGTGCCAGCAGCCCCCCAAGCACAGATACGCAGTATTTT
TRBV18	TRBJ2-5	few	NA	CASSPRAQETQYF	TGTGCCAGCTCACCCAGGGCTCAAGAGACCCAGTACTTC
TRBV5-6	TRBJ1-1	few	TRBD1	CASSFDRGGTEAFF	TGTGCCAGCAGTTTTGACAGGGGTGGAACTGAAGCTTTCTTT
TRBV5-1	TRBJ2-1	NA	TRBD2	CASSFMASGINEQFF	TGCGCCAGCAGCTTCATGGCTAGCGGGATCAATGAGCAGTTCTTC
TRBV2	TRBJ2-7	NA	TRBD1	CASSVAPGGYEQYF	TGTGCCAGCAGTGTGGCCCCAGGGGGCTACGAGCAGTACTTC
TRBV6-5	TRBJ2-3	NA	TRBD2	CASSLAGVADTQYF	TGTGCCAGCAGTTTAGCGGGAGTTGCAGATACGCAGTATTTT
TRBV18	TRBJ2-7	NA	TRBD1	CASSPPGQSSYEQYF	TGTGCCAGCTCACCACCGGGACAGTCATCCTACGAGCAGTACTTC
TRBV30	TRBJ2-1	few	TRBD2	CAWSFQRGGWNEQFF	TGTGCCTGGAGTTTTCAGCGGGGAGGGTGGAATGAGCAGTTCTTC
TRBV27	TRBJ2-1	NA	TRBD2	CASSLGSGSINEQFF	TGTGCCAGCAGTTTGGGGAGCGGGAGCATCAATGAGCAGTTCTTC
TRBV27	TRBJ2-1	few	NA	CASSPMASYNEQFF	TGTGCCAGCAGTCCCATGGCCTCCTACAATGAGCAGTTCTTC
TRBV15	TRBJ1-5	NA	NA	CATRGGNSNQPQHF	TGTGCCACCAGGGGAGGGAATAGCAATCAGCCCCAGCATTTT
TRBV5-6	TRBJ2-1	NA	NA	CASSSDGGSREQFF	TGTGCCAGCAGCTCCGACGGTGGGAGCCGAGAGCAGTTCTTC
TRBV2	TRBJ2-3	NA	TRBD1	CASRQDRFTDTQYF	TGTGCCAGCCGTCAGGACAGGTTCACAGATACGCAGTATTTT
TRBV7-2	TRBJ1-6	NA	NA	CASSFGGAGNLSPLHF	TGTGCCAGCAGCTTTGGTGGCGCAGGGAATCTCTCACCCCTCCACTTT
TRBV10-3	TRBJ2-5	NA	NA	CAISEARREGSTQYF	TGTGCCATCAGTGAGGCCAGGAGGGAAGGGTCGACCCAGTACTTC
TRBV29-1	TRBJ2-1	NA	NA	CSVHQGRDYNEQFF	TGCAGCGTGCATCAGGGCCGAGACTACAATGAGCAGTTCTTC
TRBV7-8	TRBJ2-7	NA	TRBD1	CASSMDRGRGEQYF	TGTGCCAGCAGCATGGACAGGGGAAGGGGCGAGCAGTACTTC
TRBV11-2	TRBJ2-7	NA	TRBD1	CASSLGWTGRTYEQYF	TGTGCCAGCAGCTTAGGATGGACAGGGCGAACCTACGAGCAGTACTTC
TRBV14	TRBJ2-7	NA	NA	CASSQSTFGGASYEQYF	TGTGCCAGCAGCCAATCAACCTTTGGGGGGGCATCCTACGAGCAGTACTTC